Listed below are T cell receptor beta chains from one sample, sequenced in a study of OX40 agonist ivuxolimab in advanced cancers. Profiled with immunoSEQ multiplex PCR; TCRdb holds only in-frame clones, not every one. In the table there are 40,000 to 45,000 clones, around nine tenths of which are singletons. The sample in question was CD4+ or CD8+ T cells sorted from blood, obtained in a trial of the OX40 agonist ivuxolimab. The source of these receptors is an adult with an advanced solid tumor such as melanoma, head and neck, liver or kidney cancer. Each CDR3 is given with its conserved first and last residue. Fields, in order: V gene, J gene, clone size, D gene, CDR3 protein, CDR3 DNA. D genes are given only for firm matches. A clone size is listed for some rows: how often the clone was seen (once, few, many), or a class if it is expanded.

>TRBV28|TRBJ2-4|-|TRBD1
CASSSQGAWAKNIQYF
TGTGCCAGCAGTTCGCAGGGGGCCTGGGCCAAAAACATTCAGTACTTC
>TRBV5-1|TRBJ1-4|-|-
CASSGGTSRANEKLFF
TGCGCCAGCAGCGGGGGGACTTCGCGGGCTAATGAAAAACTGTTTTTT
>TRBV7-3|TRBJ2-2|-|-
CASRYTGTTNTGELFF
TGTGCCAGCAGGTACACCGGGACAACGAACACCGGGGAGCTGTTTTTT
>TRBV30|TRBJ1-2|-|-
CAWSRGGKDYGYTF
TGTGCCTGGAGTCGGGGAGGGAAAGACTATGGCTACACCTTC
>TRBV29-1|TRBJ2-1|-|TRBD1
CSVGTGGWNEQFF
TGCAGCGTTGGGACAGGGGGATGGAATGAGCAGTTCTTC
>TRBV7-8|TRBJ2-3|-|TRBD2
CASSLVRTSGARNTQYF
TGTGCCAGCAGCTTAGTTAGGACTAGCGGGGCCCGGAATACGCAGTATTTT
>TRBV9|TRBJ2-3|-|-
CASSVAASTDTQYF
TGTGCCAGCAGCGTAGCGGCGAGCACAGATACGCAGTATTTT
>TRBV18|TRBJ2-7|-|-
CASSSRVSTYEQYF
TGTGCCAGCTCATCCCGGGTCTCGACCTACGAGCAGTACTTC
>TRBV19|TRBJ2-7|-|-
CASSLTGGGEQYF
TGTGCCAGTAGTCTCACCGGAGGGGGAGAGCAGTACTTC
>TRBV6-1|TRBJ1-2|-|TRBD1
CASSVTGVGGYTF
TGTGCCAGCAGTGTGACAGGGGTGGGGGGCTACACCTTC
>TRBV27|TRBJ2-3|-|TRBD2
CASSLDSLAGGLTDTQYF
TGTGCCAGCAGTTTAGATTCCCTAGCGGGAGGATTAACAGATACGCAGTATTTT
>TRBV13|TRBJ2-7|once|TRBD2
CASSTGLAVTYEQYF
TGTGCCAGCAGCACGGGACTAGCGGTTACCTACGAGCAGTACTTC
>TRBV27|TRBJ2-1|-|TRBD1
CASTIWAGTGVNEQFF
TGTGCCAGCACCATATGGGCCGGGACAGGGGTCAATGAGCAGTTCTTC
>TRBV7-2|TRBJ1-1|once|-
CASSLTQVTEAFF
TGTGCCAGCAGCCTCACACAGGTCACTGAAGCTTTCTTT
>TRBV28|TRBJ1-5|few|-
CASSSDWTGNQPQHF
TGTGCCAGCAGTTCCGACTGGACTGGCAATCAGCCCCAGCATTTT
>TRBV9|TRBJ2-5|-|-
CASSVGSSPARETQYF
TGTGCCAGCAGCGTAGGATCGTCCCCAGCCCGAGAGACCCAGTACTTC
>TRBV6-5|TRBJ2-5|-|-
CASKLGPTFGTQYF
TGTGCCAGCAAGCTCGGGCCAACCTTCGGGACCCAGTACTTC
>TRBV11-2|TRBJ1-1|-|TRBD1
CASSPGQGPVNTEAFF
TGTGCCAGCAGCCCCGGACAGGGACCGGTGAACACTGAAGCTTTCTTT
>TRBV5-8|TRBJ2-1|once|TRBD1
CASSSPGTGGSGEQFF
TGTGCCAGCAGCTCCCCCGGGACAGGGGGCTCCGGTGAGCAGTTCTTC
>TRBV6-5|TRBJ1-1|-|-
CASRSLGENTEAFF
TGTGCCAGCAGATCTCTCGGGGAGAACACTGAAGCTTTCTTT
>TRBV6-5|TRBJ2-5|-|TRBD1
CASSYRTGGLQETQYF
TGTGCCAGCAGTTACCGGACAGGGGGCTTACAAGAGACCCAGTACTTC
>TRBV5-4|TRBJ2-7|-|-
CASSLLGRGYEQYF
TGTGCCAGCAGCTTGTTAGGCAGGGGCTACGAGCAGTACTTC
>TRBV19|TRBJ2-1|-|TRBD2
CASSLGLVVTNEQFF
TGTGCCAGTAGCCTGGGACTAGTAGTGACAAATGAGCAGTTCTTC
>TRBV6-4|TRBJ2-2|-|-
CASSDSSGNTGELFF
TGTGCCAGCAGTGACTCTAGCGGGAACACCGGGGAGCTGTTTTTT
>TRBV7-9|TRBJ1-1|-|-
CASSLTMNTEAFF
TGTGCCAGCAGCTTAACCATGAACACTGAAGCTTTCTTT
>TRBV6-6|TRBJ2-7|-|TRBD1
CASTPGQGATEQYF
TGTGCCAGCACTCCGGGACAGGGGGCGACCGAGCAGTACTTC
>TRBV2|TRBJ2-5|-|-
CARRGPASGETQYF
TGTGCCAGAAGGGGACCGGCGTCGGGTGAGACCCAGTACTTC